This TCR beta chain was profiled in a study of cytomegalovirus exposure and HLA in healthy donors. The CDR3 consists of 13 residues. V lost 4 bases and J lost 5, with 12 bases in between. Germline CDR1 reads SGDLS; CDR2 reads YYNGEE. PCR was performed using 60 Vbeta and 13 Jbeta primers. Assay used: immunoSEQ multiplex PCR; TCRdb lists only in-frame clones, some missing. The listing records 140,000 to 150,000 clones. This sequence joins TRBV9 and TRBJ1-1; the D gene is possibly TRBD1 (5 bases). Sequenced input: PBMCs. The TCR originated in a woman between 50 and 59 years old in good health and CMV-seronegative. Here the CDR3 DNA reads TGTGCCAGCAGCCCCGTGGCAGGGACTGAAGCTTTCTTT. Encoded protein: CASSPVAGTEAFF.